This T cell receptor beta chain is drawn from a study of shared clonotypes between healthy human individuals (dated by TCRdb to the early 2020s). Looking at the study overall: A couple of women and three men aged 18 to 49 years were included in the cohort. Per donor, three plates each were used for CD4 naive and CD4 memory, two for CD8 naive, and one for CD8 memory. To estimate repertoire size and how much clonotypes are shared between individuals, the study performed deep sequencing of blood TCR repertoires from roughly five healthy adults. To increase sequencing depth and limit assay-specific biases, different laboratories used diverse techniques to prepare libraries and sequence TCR repertoires. Leukapheresis yielded between about 0.94 and 8.9 billion PBMCs per donor.

Via the germline V gene, CDR1 is SQVTM and CDR2 ANQGSEA. The CDR3 holds 14 amino acids from the cysteine to the phenylalanine. Of the read, only the CDR3 DNA is kept; its 42 bases are in frame from base 1. Cut back by 3 bases and 2 bases, the V and J ends lie 14 bases apart. Summary of the overall study and its limitations: When a few donors were compared, the shared fraction of clonotypes was roughly 4.8% for naive CD4, approximately 3.3% for naive CD8, about 2.5% for memory CD4, and around 0.4% for memory CD8. Naive subsets generally had larger estimated clonotype richness than memory subsets. Even with the large sequencing depth, rarefaction of the sorted-subset datasets indicated that sequencing was incomplete. Sampling was restricted to blood, and TCR repertoires in tissue are likely to differ from TCR repertoires in blood. Based on pairwise subsampling, the degree of clonotype sharing among donors was expected to be affected by sequencing depth. Because the study included a small number of donors, the genetic and exposure-history diversity represented was limited. Higher generation probabilities were observed for clonotypes shared by all four sorted-subset donors than for non-shared clonotypes.

Comment on this clone: Its antigen target is currently unknown. No base quality values were provided; no much bigger clone lies one nucleotide off.

CD8 naive samples were CD45RO-negative cells positively selected for CCR7, giving a CD45RA+CCR7+ population that excluded TemRA cells. The donors were healthy, HIV-negative adults with no recently reported acute infections or vaccinations. Only Caucasian adults living in Nashville, Tennessee, USA were represented among the donors. Blood was obtained by leukapheresis, after which PBMCs were separated by Ficoll-Histopaque density gradient centrifugation and cryopreserved in liquid nitrogen vapor phase. Analytical flow cytometry was used to check the purity and quantity of each magnetically sorted T cell population. Genomic DNA was isolated from each sorted fraction and quantified by UV absorbance on a Nanodrop 2000c. Using the deep immunoSEQ assay, TCR CDR3 regions were amplified from genomic DNA by multiplex PCR. Extracted genomic DNA from each cell subset was distributed evenly across all wells of several immunoSEQ 96-well plates, and each plate was treated as a replicate. Each replicate PCR for sorted subsets received about 180 ng genomic DNA, equal to tens of thousands of T cell genomes. The purified libraries were quantified using a Qubit 3.0 fluorometer, sized with a Bioanalyzer 2100, and then quantified again using the KAPA Library Quantification kit. Each immunoSEQ 96-well plate was sequenced on its own single-read 150-cycle Illumina NextSeq 550 flow cell. The source study handled its data this way. Because the immunoSEQ output included only junctional sequences and no quality scores, the filtering could not be the same as the filtering used for full-length reads. Sequences were annotated with PyIR, a Python wrapper for IgBLAST v1.9, and V/J genes and CDR3 were assigned using IMGT germline references. Reads were removed for weak V/J assignments (E-value above 1e-6), missing CDR3, stop codons, out-of-frame junctions, or ambiguous translated residues. V3J clonotypes were defined as sequences sharing the same inferred V gene, J gene, and CDR3 amino acid sequence. The percentage overlap between two repertoires was calculated by dividing the number of shared unique clonotypes by the size of the smaller repertoire. Three approaches were used to assess repertoire richness: RTK rarefaction, the Chao1 estimator, and Recon v2.1 estimates of unobserved clonotypes. OLGA was used to compute generation probabilities for all TCRbeta clonotypes that the gDNA method yielded from several donors. TCRdb carries this immuneACCESS record with in-frame sequences only. Its versions omit some clonotypes, under half of them owing to an unresolved V gene in the studies checked, with the rest unexplained. Clonal size and the V and J genes are those of that table, whereas D and trimming came from the DNA. This sample gives roughly 2.1 million clones in total; under 95% of them show up just once. The top ten constitute roughly 1.7% of the sample.

The source material was naive CD8+ T cells from PBMCs. What the cell subset or site label conveys for this sample: CD45RA+CCR7+. The TCR was taken from a man between 18 and 35 years old in good health. Some clones in this sample may be carry-over from other donors' samples. The sequence links TRBV29-1 to TRBJ2-7; the D segment might be TRBD1 or TRBD2, since each matches 5 bases. The base sequence is TGCAGCGTTGAGTGGGGCGAGGGCCCCTACGAGCAGTACTTC. It translates as CSVEWGEGPYEQYF.